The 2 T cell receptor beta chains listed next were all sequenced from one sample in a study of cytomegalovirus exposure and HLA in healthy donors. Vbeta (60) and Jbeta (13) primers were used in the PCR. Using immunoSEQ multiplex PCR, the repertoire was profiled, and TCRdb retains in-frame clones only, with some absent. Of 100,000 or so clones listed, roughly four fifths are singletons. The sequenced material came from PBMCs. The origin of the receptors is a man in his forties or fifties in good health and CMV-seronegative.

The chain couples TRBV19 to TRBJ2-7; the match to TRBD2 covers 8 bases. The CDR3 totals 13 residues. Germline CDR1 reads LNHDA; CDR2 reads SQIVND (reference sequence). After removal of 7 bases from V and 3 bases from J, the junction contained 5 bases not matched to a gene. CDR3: CASTPRGGYEQYF. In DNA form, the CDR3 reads TGTGCCAGTACTCCTCGGGGGGGCTACGAGCAGTACTTC. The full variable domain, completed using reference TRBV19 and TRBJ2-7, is DGGITQSPKYLFRKEGQNVTLSCEQNLNHDAMYWYRQDPGQGLRLIYYSQIVNDFQKGDIAEGYSVSREKKESFPLTVTSAQKNPTAFYLCASTPRGGYEQYFGPGTRLTVT.

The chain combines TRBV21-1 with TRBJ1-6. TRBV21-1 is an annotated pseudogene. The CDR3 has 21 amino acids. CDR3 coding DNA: TGTGCCAGCAGCAACGGCCTGGCATGGGGGGATACGGCTCCCAAATCTTCACCCCTCCACTTT. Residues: CASSNGLAWGDTAPKSSPLHF.